This note documents a single T cell receptor (beta chain) sequence. The repertoire was sequenced with immunoSEQ multiplex PCR; TCRdb's copy has only in-frame clones and lacks some. In the table there are 98,000 or so clones, around 86% of which are singletons. The data derive from a study of blood T cell repertoires in COVID-19. J was trimmed by 4 bases and V by 8 bases; bases with no gene match: 8. From germline, CDR1 is SQVTM and CDR2 ANQGSEA. This CDR3 contains 14 residues. This chain connects TRBV29-1 to TRBJ2-1; 10 nucleotides align to TRBD1. Sequenced material: peripheral blood. The receptor's source is a man between 50 and 59 years old with acute or convalescent COVID-19. The CDR3 DNA reads as TGCAGCCCAGGCCGGGACAGGGGTTACAATGAGCAGTTCTTC. It codes for CSPGRDRGYNEQFF.